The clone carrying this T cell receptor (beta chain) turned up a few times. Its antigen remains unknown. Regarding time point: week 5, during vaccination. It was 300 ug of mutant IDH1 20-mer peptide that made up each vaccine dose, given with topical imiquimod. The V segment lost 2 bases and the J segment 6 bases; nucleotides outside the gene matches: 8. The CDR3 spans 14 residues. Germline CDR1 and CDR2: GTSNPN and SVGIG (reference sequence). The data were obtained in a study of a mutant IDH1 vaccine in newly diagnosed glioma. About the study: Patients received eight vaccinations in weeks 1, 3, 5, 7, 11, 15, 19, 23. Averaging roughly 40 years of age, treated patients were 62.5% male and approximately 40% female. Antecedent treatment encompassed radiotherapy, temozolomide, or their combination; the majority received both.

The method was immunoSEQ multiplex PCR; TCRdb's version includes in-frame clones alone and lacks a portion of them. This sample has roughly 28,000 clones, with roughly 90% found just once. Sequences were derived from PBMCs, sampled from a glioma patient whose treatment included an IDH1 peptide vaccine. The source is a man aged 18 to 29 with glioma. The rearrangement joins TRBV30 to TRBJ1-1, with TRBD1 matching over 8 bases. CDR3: CAWSQDRAGAEAFF. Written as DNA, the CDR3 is TGTGCCTGGAGTCAGGACAGGGCGGGGGCTGAAGCTTTCTTT.